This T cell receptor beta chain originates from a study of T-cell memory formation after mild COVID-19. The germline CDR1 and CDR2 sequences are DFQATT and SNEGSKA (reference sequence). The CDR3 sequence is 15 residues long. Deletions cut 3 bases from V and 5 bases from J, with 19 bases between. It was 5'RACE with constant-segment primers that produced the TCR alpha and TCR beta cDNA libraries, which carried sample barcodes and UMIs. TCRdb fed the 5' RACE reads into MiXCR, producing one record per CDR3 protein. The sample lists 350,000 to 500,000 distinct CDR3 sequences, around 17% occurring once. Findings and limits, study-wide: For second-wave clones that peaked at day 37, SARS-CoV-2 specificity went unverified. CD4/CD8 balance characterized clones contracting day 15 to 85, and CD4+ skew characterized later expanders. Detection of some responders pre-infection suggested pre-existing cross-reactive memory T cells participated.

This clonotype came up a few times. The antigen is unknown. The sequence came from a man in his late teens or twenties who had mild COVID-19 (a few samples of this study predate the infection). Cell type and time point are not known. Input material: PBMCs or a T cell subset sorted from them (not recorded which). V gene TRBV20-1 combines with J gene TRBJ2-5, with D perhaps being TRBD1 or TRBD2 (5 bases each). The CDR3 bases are TGCAGTGCTAGGCCAAGGGACCCCGGGCGGGAGACCCAGTACTTC. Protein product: CSARPRDPGRETQYF.